This T cell receptor beta chain derives from a study of Ad26.COV2.S vaccination and SARS-CoV-2 variants. Study findings and constraints: Comparability of non-spike TCR breadth was observed across vaccine and placebo recipients. Substantial response breadth was reportedly seen for spike-specific CD8+ and CD4+ T cells after vaccination.

TCRdb keeps only in-frame clones here, not all; method: immunoSEQ multiplex PCR. The sample gives a few hundred thousand clones, about 90% of which show up once; under 2% is in the top ten. Notes on this clone: As yet, its antigen is unknown.

Treatment: over 15 received Ad26.COV2.S at low or high dose, single or two shots; five or six received placebo; per-sample allocation not given. Day 63 following the first vaccine or placebo injection was when the samples were taken. An adult of 18-55 years in Boston served as donor. What was given as vaccine was an Ad26 vector encoding Wuhan-strain SARS-CoV-2 spike. The specimen was peripheral blood, collected in a trial of Ad26.COV2.S vaccine versus placebo. The clonotype was recovered from a person aged 18-65 years who received the Ad26.COV2.S COVID-19 vaccine or a placebo.

CDR3 protein: CASSFRGNTEAFF. The CDR3 DNA is TGTGCCAGCAGTTTCCGAGGAAACACTGAAGCTTTCTTT. The chain employs TRBV7-2 and TRBJ1-1, with no clear D. This CDR3 is 13 amino acids long. CDR1 is SGHTA and CDR2 is FQGNSA in the germline V gene. V was cut by 6 bases and J by 2 bases, with 10 bases left in between.